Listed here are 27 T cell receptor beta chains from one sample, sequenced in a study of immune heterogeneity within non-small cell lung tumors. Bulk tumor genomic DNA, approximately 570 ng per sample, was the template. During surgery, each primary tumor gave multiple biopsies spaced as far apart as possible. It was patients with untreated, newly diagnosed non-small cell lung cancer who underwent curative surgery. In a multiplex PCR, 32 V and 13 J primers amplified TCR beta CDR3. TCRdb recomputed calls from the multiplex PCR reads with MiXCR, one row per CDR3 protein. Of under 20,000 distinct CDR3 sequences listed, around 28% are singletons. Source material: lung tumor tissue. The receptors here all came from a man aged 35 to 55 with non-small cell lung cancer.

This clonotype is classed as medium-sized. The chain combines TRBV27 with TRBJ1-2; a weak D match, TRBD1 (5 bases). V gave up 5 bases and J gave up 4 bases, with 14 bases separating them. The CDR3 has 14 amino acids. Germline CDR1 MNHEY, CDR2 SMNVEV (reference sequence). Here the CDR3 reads CASSRDGRGYGYTF. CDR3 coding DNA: TGTGCCAGCAGTAGGGACGGACGGGGCTATGGCTACACCTTC.

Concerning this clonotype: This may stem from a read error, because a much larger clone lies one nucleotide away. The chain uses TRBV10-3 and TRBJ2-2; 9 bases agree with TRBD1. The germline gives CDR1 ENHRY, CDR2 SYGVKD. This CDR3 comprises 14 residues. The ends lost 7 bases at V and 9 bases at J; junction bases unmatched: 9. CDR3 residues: CAITGTGRTRELFF. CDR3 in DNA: TGTGCCATCACCGGGACAGGGAGAACCCGGGAGCTGTTTTTT.

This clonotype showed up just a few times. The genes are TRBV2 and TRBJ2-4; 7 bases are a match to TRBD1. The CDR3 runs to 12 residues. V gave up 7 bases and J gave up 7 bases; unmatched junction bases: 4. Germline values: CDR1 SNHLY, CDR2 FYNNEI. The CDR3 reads CASKRQGNIQYF. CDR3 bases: TGTGCCAGCAAAAGACAGGGCAACATTCAGTACTTC.

The CDR3, as DNA: TGTGCCAGCAGCCAACAGCCTAGCGTACAAGAGACCCAGTACTTC. Translation: CASSQQPSVQETQYF. The chain joins TRBV3-1 to TRBJ2-5; tentative D call: TRBD2 (6 bases). From germline, CDR1 is LGHDT and CDR2 YNNKEL (reference sequence). There are 15 residues in the CDR3. V lost 2 bases to trimming and J lost 2 bases, with 12 bases between them.

In nucleotides, the CDR3 is TGTGCCACCAATGAAGATGGTGTCGGGGAGCTGTTTTTT. Translation: CATNEDGVGELFF. The chain is built from TRBV24-1 and TRBJ2-2; D ambiguous. Germline CDR1 KGHDR, CDR2 SFDVKD. Trimming stripped 8 bases from V and 7 bases from J, with 13 bases between. The CDR3 loop spans 13 amino acids.

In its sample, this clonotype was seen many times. CDR3 region: CAISDNRGVGNGYTF. The CDR3, as DNA: TGTGCCATCAGTGATAACAGGGGCGTCGGGAATGGCTACACCTTC. This chain joins TRBV10-3 and TRBJ1-2; TRBD1 matches at 7 bases. Germline lookup yields CDR1 ENHRY and CDR2 SYGVKD. The CDR3 length is 15 residues. V dropped 3 bases and J dropped 6; count of bases not matched to a gene: 10.

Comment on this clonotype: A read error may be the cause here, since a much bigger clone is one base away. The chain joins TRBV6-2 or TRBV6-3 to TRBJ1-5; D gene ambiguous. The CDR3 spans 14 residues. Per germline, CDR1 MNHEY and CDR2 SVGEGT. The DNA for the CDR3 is TGTGCCAGCAGCCGGGCCGAGGGCAATCTGCCCCAGCATTTT. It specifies CASSRAEGNLPQHF.

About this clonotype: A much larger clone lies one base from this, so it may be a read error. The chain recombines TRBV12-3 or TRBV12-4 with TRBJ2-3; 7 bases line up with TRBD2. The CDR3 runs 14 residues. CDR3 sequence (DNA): TGTGCCAGCAGTATAGGACTAGTCGCAGATACGGAGTATTTT. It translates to CASSIGLVADTEYF.

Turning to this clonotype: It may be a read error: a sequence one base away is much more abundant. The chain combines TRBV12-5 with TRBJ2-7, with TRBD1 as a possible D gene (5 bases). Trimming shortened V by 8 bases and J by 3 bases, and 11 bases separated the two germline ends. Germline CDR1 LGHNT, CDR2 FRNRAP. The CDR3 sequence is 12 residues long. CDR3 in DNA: TGTGCTAGTACCAGGGCGTGCTACGAGCAGTACTTC. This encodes CASTRACYEQYF.

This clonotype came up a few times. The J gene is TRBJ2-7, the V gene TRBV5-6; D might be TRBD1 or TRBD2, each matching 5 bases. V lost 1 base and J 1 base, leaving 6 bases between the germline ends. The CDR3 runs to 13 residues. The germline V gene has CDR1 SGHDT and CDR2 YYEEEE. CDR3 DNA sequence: TGTGCCAGCAGCTTGTGGGGGTCCTACGAGCAGTACTTC. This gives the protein CASSLWGSYEQYF.

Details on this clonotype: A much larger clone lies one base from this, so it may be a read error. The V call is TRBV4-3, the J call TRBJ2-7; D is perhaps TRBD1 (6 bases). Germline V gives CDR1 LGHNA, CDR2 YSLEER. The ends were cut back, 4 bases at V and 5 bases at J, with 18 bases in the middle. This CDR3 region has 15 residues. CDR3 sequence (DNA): TGCGCCAGCAGCCGAGATGAGGGGGTTCGGAACGAGCAGTACTTC. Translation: CASSRDEGVRNEQYF.

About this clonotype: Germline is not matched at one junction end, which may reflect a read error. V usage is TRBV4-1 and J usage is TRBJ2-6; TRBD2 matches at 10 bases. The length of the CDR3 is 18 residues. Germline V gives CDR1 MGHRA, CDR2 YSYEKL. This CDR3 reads CASSQDHSGRAGANFLTF. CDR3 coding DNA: TGCGCCAGCAGCCAAGATCACAGCGGGAGGGCTGGGGCCAACTTCCTGACTTTC.

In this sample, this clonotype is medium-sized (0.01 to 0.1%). In DNA, the CDR3 is TGCGCCAGCAGCTTGGACGAAGCGGGCTCCTACGAGCAGTACTTC. Translated: CASSLDEAGSYEQYF. The chain uses TRBV5-1 and TRBJ2-7, with D perhaps TRBD2 (6 bases). V lost 0 bases and J 0 bases, leaving 10 bases between the germline ends. Per germline, CDR1 SGHRS and CDR2 YFSETQ. There are 15 residues in the CDR3.

Written as DNA, the CDR3 is TGTGCCAGCAGCCCTCGGTCTGGGACGGGGAATCAGCCCCAGCATTTT. The encoded protein is CASSPRSGTGNQPQHF. V usage is TRBV7-8 and J usage is TRBJ1-5, with a tentative D call TRBD1 (5 bases). Trimming left V 5 bases short and J 4 bases short, with 18 bases between. The germline gives CDR1 SGHVS, CDR2 FQNEAQ. The CDR3 sequence is 16 residues long.

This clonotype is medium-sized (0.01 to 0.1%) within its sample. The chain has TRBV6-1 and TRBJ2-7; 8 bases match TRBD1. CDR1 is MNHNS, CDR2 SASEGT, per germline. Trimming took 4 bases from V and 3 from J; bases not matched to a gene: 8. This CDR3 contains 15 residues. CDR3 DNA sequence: TGTGCCAGCAGTGCGGTGGGGACAGGACTCTACGAGCAGTACTTC. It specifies CASSAVGTGLYEQYF.

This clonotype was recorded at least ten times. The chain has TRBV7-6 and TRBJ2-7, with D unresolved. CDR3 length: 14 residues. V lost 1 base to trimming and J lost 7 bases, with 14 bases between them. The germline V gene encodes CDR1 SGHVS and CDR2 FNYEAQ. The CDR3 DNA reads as TGTGCCAGCAGCTTAGGTGGTAGTTCGGATGAGCAGTACTTC. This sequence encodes CASSLGGSSDEQYF.

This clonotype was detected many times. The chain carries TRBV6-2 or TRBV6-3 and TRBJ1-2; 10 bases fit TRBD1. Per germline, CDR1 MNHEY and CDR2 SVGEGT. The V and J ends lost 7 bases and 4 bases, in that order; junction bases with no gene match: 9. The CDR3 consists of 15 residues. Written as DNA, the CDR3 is TGTGCCAGCACTACCCCCGGGACAGGGGTCTATGGCTACACCTTC. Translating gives CASTTPGTGVYGYTF.

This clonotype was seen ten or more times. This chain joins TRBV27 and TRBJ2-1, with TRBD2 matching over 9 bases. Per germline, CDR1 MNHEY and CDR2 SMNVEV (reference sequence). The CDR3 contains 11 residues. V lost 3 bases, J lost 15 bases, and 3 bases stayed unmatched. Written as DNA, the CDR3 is TGTGCCAGCAGTTTTGGACTAGCGCTGTTCTTC. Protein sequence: CASSFGLALFF.

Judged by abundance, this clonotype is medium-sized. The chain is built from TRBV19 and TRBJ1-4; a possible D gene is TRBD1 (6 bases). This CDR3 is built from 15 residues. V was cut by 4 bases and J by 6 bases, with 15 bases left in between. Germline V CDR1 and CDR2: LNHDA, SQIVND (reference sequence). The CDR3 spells CASSTIQGADEKLFF. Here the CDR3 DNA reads TGTGCCAGTAGTACCATACAGGGAGCCGATGAAAAACTGTTTTTT.

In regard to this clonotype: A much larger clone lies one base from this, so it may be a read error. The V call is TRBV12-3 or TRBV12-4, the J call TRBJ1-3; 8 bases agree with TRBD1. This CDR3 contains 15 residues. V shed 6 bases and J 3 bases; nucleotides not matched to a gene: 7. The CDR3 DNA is TGTGCCAGCAGAGAGGACAGGGTCGGTGGAAACACCATATATTTT. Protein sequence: CASREDRVGGNTIYF.

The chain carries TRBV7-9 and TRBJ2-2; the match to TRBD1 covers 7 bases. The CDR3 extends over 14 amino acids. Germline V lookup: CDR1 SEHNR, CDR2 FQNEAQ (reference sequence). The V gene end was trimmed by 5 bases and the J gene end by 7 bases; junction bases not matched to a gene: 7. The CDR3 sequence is CASSQQQGFGELFF. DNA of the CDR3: TGTGCCAGCAGCCAACAACAGGGGTTCGGGGAGCTGTTTTTT.

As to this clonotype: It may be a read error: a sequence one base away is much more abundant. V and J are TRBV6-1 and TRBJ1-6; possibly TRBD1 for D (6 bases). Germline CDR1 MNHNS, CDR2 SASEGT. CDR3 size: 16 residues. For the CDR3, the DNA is TGTGACAGCAGGGGCCAAACCCCAAGGAGAAATTCACCCCTCCACTTT. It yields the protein CDSRGQTPRRNSPLHF.

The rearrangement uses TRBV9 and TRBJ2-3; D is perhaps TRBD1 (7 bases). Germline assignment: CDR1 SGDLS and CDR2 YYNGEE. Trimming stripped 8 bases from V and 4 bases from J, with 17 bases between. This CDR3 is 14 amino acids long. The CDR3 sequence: CARSPGGGPDTQYF. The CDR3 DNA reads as TGTGCCAGAAGCCCAGGAGGGGGCCCAGATACGCAGTATTTT. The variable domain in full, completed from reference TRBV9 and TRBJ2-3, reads DSGVTQTPKHLITATGQRVTLRCSPRSGDLSVYWYQQSLDQGLQFLIQYYNGEERAKGNILERFSAQQFPDLHSELNLSSLELGDSALYFCARSPGGGPDTQYFGPGTRLTVL.

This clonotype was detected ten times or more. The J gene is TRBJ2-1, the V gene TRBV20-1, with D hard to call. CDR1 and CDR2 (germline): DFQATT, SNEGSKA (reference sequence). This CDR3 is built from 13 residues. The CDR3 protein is CSATPRKNNEQFF. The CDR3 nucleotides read TGCAGCGCGACACCGAGGAAGAACAATGAGCAGTTCTTC.

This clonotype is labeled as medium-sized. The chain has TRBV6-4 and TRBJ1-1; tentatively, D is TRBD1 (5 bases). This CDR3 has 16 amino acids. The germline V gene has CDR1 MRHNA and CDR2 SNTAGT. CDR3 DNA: TGTGCTAACAGGCGGCAGCCGACTAATCTGAACACTGAAGCTTTCTTT. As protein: CANRRQPTNLNTEAFF.

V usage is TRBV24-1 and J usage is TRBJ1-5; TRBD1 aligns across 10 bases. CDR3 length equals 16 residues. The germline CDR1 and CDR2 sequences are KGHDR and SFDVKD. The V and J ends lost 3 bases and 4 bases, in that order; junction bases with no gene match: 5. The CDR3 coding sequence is TGTGCCACCAGTGATGACAGGGGGCGGTGGAATCAGCCCCAGCATTTT. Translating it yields CATSDDRGRWNQPQHF.

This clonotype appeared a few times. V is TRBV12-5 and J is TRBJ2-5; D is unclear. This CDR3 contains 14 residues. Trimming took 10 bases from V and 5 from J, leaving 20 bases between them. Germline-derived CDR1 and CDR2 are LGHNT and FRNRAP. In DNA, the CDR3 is TGTGCTACACTCCCGGCCCTGCGATGGGAGACCCAGTACTTC. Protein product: CATLPALRWETQYF.